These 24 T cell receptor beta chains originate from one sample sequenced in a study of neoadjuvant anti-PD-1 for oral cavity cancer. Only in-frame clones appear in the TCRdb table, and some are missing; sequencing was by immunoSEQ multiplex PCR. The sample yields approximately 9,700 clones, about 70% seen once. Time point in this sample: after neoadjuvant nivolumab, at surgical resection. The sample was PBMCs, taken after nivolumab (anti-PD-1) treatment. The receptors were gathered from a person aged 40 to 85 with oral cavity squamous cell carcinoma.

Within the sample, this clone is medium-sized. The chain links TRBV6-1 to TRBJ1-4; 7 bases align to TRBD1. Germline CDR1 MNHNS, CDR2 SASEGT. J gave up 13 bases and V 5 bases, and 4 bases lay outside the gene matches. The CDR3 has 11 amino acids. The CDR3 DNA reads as TGTGCCAGCAGTCAGGGACAGATACTGTTTTTT. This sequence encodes CASSQGQILFF.

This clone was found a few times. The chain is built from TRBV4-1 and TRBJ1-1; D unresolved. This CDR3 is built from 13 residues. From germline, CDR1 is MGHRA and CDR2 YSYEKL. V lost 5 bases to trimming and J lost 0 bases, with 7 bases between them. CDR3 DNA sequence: TGCGCCAGCAGCTCAACAGTGAACACTGAAGCTTTCTTT. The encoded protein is CASSSTVNTEAFF.

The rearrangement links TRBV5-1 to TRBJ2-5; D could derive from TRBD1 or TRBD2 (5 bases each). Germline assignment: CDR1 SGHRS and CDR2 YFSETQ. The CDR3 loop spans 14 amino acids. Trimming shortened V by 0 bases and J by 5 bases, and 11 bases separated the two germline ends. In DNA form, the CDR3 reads TGCGCCAGCAGCTTGGGATCTGGGGGTGAGACCCAGTACTTC. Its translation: CASSLGSGGETQYF.

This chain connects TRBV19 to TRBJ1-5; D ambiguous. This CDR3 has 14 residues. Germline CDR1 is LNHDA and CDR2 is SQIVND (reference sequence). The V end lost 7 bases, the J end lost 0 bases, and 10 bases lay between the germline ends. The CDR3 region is CASIEGNSNQPQHF. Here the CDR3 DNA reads TGTGCCAGTATCGAGGGAAATAGCAATCAGCCCCAGCATTTT.

In DNA, the CDR3 is TGTGCCAGCAGCAACGGACAGGAGGGCGGGGAGCTGTTTTTT. Residues: CASSNGQEGGELFF. The V gene is TRBV7-6, the J gene TRBJ2-2, with a possible D match to TRBD1 (7 bases). Per the germline V gene, CDR1 is SGHVS and CDR2 is FNYEAQ. The CDR3 extends over 14 amino acids. Trimming removed 5 bases from V and 7 bases from J, with 14 bases in between.

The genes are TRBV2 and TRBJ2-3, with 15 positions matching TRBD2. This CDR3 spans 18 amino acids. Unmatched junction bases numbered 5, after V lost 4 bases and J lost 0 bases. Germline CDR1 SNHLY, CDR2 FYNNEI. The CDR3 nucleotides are TGTGCCAGCAGTGGGCGGACTAGCGGGAGGGCCAGCACAGATACGCAGTATTTT. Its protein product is CASSGRTSGRASTDTQYF.

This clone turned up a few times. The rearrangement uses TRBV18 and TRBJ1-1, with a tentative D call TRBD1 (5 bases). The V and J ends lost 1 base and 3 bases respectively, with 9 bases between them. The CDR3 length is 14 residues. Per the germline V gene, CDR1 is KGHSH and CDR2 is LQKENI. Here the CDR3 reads CASSPQWGDTEAFF. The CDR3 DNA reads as TGTGCCAGCTCACCACAGTGGGGGGACACTGAAGCTTTCTTT.

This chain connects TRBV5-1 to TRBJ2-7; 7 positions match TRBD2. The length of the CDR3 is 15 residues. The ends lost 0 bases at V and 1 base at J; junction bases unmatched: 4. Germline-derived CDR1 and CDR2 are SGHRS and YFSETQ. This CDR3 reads CASSLDSGNSYEQYF. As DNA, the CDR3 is TGCGCCAGCAGCTTGGACAGCGGGAATTCCTACGAGCAGTACTTC.

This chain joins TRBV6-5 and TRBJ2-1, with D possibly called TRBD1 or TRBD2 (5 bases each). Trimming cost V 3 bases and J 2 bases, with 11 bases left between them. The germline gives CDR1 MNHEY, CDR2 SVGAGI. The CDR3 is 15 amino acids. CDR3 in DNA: TGTGCCAGCAGTTATGAGGGGCGGGCCTACAATGAGCAGTTCTTC. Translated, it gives CASSYEGRAYNEQFF.

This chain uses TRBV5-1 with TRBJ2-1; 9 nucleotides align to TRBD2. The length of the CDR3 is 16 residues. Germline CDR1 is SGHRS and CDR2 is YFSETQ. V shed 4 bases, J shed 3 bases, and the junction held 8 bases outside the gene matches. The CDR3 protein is CASSLRQTSGYNEQFF. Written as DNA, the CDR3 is TGCGCCAGCAGCCTCCGACAGACTAGCGGCTACAATGAGCAGTTCTTC.

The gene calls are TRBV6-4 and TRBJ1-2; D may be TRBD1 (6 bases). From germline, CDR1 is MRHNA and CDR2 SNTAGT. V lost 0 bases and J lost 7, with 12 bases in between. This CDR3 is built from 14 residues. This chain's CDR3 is CASSDSSRGGGYTF. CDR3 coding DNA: TGTGCCAGCAGTGACTCGAGCAGGGGTGGTGGCTACACCTTC.

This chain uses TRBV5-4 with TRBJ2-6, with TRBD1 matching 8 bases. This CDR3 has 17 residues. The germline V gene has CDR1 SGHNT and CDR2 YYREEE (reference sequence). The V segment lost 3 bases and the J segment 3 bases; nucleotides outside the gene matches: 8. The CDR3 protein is CASSYGQGVFGANVLTF. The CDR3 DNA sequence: TGTGCCAGCAGCTATGGACAGGGAGTCTTTGGGGCCAACGTCCTGACTTTC.

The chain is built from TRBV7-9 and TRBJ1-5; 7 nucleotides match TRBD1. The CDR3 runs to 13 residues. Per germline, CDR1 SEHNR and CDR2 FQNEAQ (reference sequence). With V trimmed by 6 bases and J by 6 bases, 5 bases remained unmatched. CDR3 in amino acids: CASSSQGTQPQHF. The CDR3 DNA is TGTGCCAGCAGTTCACAGGGGACTCAGCCCCAGCATTTT.

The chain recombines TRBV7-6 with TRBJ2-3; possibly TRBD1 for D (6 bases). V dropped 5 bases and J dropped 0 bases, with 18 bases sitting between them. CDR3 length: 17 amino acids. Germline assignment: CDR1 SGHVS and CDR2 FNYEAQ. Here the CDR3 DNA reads TGTGCCAGCAGCCCCCCCCGGGCCAGGGGTAGCACAGATACGCAGTATTTT. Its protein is CASSPPRARGSTDTQYF.

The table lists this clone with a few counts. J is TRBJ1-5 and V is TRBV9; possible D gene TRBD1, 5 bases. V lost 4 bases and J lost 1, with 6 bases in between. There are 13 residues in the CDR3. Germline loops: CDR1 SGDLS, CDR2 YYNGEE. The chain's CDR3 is CASSWDSNQPQHF. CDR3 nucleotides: TGTGCCAGCAGCTGGGACAGCAATCAGCCCCAGCATTTT.

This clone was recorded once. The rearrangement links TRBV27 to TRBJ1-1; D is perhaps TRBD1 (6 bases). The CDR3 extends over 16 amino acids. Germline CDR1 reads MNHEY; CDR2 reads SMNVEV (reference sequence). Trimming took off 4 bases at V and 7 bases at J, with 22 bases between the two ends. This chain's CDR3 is CASSSYGTRGHVEAFF. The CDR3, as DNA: TGTGCCAGCAGTTCATACGGGACCCGGGGGCATGTTGAAGCTTTCTTT.

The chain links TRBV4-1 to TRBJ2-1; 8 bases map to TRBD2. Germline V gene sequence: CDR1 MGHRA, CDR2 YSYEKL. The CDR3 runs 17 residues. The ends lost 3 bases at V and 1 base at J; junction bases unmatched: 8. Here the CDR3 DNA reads TGCGCCAGCAGCCAGGATGGGGCTAGCGGGTCCTACAATGAGCAGTTCTTC. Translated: CASSQDGASGSYNEQFF.

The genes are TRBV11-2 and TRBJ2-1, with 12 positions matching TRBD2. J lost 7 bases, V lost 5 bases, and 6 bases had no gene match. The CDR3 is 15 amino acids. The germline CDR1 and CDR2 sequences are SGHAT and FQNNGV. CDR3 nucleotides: TGTGCCAGCAGCATAGCTAGCGGGGGGGCAAATGAGCAGTTCTTC. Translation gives CASSIASGGANEQFF.

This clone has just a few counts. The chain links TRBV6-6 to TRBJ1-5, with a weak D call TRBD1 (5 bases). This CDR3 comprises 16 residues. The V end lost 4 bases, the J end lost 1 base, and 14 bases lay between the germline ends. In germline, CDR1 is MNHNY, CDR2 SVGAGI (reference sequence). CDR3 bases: TGTGCCAGCAGTTCCGCGGGGGGGACGAGCAATCAGCCCCAGCATTTT. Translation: CASSSAGGTSNQPQHF.

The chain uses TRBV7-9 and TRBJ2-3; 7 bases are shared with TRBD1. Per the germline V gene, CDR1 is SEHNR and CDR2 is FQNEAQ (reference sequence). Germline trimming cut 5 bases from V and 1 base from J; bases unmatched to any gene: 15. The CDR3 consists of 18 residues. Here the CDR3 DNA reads TGTGCCAGCAGCACTCCGGGACAGCAGACCCTACGCACAGATACGCAGTATTTT. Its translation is CASSTPGQQTLRTDTQYF.

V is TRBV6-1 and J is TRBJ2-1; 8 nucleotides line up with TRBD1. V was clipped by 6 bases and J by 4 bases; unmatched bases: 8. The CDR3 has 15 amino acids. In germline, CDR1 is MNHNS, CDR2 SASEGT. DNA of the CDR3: TGTGCCAGCAGCGCCGGGACAGGCGCGTACAATGAGCAGTTCTTC. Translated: CASSAGTGAYNEQFF.

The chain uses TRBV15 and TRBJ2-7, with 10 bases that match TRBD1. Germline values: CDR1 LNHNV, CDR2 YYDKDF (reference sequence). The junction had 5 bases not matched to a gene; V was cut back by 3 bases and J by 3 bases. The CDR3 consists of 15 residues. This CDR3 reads CATSSRTGGFYEQYF. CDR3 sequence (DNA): TGTGCCACCAGCAGCCGGACAGGGGGGTTCTACGAGCAGTACTTC. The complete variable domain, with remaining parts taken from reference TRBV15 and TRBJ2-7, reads DAMVIQNPRYQVTQFGKPVTLSCSQTLNHNVMYWYQQKSSQAPKLLFHYYDKDFNNEADTPDNFQSRRPNTSFCFLDIRSPGLGDTAMYLCATSSRTGGFYEQYFGPGTRLTVT.

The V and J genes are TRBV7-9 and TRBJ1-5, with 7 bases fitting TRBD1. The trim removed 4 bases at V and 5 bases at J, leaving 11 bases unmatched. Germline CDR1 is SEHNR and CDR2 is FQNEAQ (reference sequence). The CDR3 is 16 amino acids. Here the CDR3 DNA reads TGTGCCAGCAGCTCTCAACAAGGGACAGCTGATCAGCCCCAGCATTTT. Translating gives CASSSQQGTADQPQHF.

DNA for the CDR3: TGTGCCAGTAGTCTGCCGGGACGCAGGAACACTGAAGCTTTCTTT. Its protein is CASSLPGRRNTEAFF. The J gene is TRBJ1-1, the V gene TRBV19, with D maybe TRBD1 (5 bases). The length of the CDR3 is 15 residues. Trimming cost V 5 bases and J 1 base, with 14 bases left between them. The germline CDR1 and CDR2 sequences are LNHDA and SQIVND (reference sequence).